This T cell receptor (beta chain) was retrieved from a study of blood T cell repertoires in COVID-19. At the level of the study: Italy, Spain and the United States were the sources of the convalescent and acute COVID-19 samples. The analysed material was cDNA or gDNA that came from T cells, B-cell-depleted T cells, or PBMCs.

TCRdb's table, derived via immunoSEQ multiplex PCR, lists solely in-frame clones and lacks some. The data contain about 310,000 clones, 87% of them singletons. Those who participated ranged in age from about 18 to 89 years and resided in under 25 US areas. Before being deemed recovered, Cohort 3 donors had two negative PCRs, clearance, or symptom resolution. Germline CDR1 SGHRS, CDR2 YFSETQ. Deletions cut 0 bases from V and 1 base from J, with 7 bases between. This CDR3 region has 14 residues. This clonotype originated in a woman between 18 and 29 years old who had recovered from COVID-19. Sequencing used PBMCs or T cells enriched from blood (not recorded which). This chain links TRBV5-1 with TRBJ1-1; D unclear. CDR3 DNA sequence: TGCGCCAGCAGCTTGGCCGGTGCGAACACTGAAGCTTTCTTT. Translation gives CASSLAGANTEAFF.